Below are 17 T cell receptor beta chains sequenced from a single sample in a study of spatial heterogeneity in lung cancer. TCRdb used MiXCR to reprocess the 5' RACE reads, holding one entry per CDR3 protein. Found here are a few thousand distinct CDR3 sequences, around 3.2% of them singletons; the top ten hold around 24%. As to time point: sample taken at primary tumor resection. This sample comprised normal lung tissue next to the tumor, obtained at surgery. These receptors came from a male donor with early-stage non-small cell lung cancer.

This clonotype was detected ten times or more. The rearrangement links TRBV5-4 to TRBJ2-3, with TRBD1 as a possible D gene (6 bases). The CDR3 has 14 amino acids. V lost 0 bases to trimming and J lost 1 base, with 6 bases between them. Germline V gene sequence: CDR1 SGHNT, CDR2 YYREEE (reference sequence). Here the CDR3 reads CASSLAGGTDTQYF. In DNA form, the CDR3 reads TGTGCCAGCAGCTTGGCAGGGGGCACAGATACGCAGTATTTT.

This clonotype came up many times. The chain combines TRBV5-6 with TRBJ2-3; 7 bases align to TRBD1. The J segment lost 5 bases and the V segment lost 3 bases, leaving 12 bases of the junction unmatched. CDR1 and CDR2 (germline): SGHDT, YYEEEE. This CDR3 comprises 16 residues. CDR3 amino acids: CASSSVARGMGDTQYF. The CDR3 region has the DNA TGTGCCAGCAGCTCTGTAGCCAGGGGGATGGGAGATACGCAGTATTTT. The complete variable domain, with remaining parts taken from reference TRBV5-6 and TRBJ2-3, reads DAGVTQSPTHLIKTRGQQVTLRCSPKSGHDTVSWYQQALGQGPQFIFQYYEEEERQRGNFPDRFSGHQFPNYSSELNVNALLLGDSALYLCASSSVARGMGDTQYFGPGTRLTVL.

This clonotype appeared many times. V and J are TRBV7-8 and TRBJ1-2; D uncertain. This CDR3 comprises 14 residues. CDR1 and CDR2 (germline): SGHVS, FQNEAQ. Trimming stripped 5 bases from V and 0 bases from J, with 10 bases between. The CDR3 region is CASSRNRANYGYTF. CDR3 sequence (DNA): TGTGCCAGCAGCCGGAACAGAGCTAACTATGGCTACACCTTC.

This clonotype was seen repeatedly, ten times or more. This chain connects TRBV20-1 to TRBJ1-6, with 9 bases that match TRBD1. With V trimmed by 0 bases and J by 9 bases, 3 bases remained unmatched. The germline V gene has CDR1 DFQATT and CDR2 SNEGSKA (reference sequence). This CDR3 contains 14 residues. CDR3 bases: TGCAGTGCTAGAGAAGACAGGGGGTGTTCACCCCTCCACTTT. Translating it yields CSAREDRGCSPLHF.

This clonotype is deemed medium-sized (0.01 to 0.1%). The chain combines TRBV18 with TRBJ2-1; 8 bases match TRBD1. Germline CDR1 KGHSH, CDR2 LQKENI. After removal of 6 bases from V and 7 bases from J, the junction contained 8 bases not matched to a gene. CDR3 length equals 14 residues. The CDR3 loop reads CASSPYRTGNEQFF. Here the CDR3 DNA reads TGTGCCAGCTCCCCGTATAGGACAGGGAATGAGCAGTTCTTC. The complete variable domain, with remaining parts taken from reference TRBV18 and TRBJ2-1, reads NAGVMQNPRHLVRRRGQEARLRCSPMKGHSHVYWYRQLPEEGLKFMVYLQKENIIDESGMPKERFSAEFPKEGPSILRIQQVVRGDSAAYFCASSPYRTGNEQFFGPGTRLTVL.

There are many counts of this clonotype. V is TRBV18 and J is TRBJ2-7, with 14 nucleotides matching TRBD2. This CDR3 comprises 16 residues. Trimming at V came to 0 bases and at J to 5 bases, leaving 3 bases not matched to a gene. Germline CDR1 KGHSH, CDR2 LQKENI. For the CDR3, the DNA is TGTGCCAGCTCACCACCGACTAGCGGGGGGGGCAACGAGCAGTACTTC. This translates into CASSPPTSGGGNEQYF. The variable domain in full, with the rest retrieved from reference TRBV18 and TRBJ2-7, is NAGVMQNPRHLVRRRGQEARLRCSPMKGHSHVYWYRQLPEEGLKFMVYLQKENIIDESGMPKERFSAEFPKEGPSILRIQQVVRGDSAAYFCASSPPTSGGGNEQYFGPGTRLTVT.

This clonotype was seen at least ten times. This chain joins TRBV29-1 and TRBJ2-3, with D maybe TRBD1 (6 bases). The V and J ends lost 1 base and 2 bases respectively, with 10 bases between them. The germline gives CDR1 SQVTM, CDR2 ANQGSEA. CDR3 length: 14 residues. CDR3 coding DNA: TGCAGCGTTGAAGGGGGGCTATTCACAGATACGCAGTATTTT. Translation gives CSVEGGLFTDTQYF.

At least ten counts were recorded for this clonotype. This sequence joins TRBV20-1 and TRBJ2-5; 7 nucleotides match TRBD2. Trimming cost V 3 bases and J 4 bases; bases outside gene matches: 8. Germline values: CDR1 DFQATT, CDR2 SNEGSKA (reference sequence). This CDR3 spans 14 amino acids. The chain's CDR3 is CSARPGEGLETQYF. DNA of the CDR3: TGCAGTGCTAGGCCCGGGGAGGGTTTAGAGACCCAGTACTTC.

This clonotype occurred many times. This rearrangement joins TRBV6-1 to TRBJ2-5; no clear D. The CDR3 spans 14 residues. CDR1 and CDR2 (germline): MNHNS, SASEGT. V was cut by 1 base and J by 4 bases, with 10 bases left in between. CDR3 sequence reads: CASSEDLRRETQYF. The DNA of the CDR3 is TGTGCCAGCAGTGAAGACTTGAGAAGAGAGACCCAGTACTTC.

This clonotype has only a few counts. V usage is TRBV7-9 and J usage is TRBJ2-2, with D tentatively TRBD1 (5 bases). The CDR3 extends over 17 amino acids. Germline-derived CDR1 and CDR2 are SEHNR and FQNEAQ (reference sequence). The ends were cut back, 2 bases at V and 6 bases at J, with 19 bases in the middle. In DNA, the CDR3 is TGTGCCAGCAGCTTAAGTCCGGCGCGCAGGGTCCCCGGGGAGCTGTTTTTT. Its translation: CASSLSPARRVPGELFF.

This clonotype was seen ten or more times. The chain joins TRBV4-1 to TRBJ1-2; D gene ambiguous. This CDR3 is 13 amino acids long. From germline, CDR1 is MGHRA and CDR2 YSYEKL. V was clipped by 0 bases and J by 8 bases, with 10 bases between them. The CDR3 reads CASSQETGLGYTF. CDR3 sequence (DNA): TGCGCCAGCAGCCAAGAAACGGGGTTAGGCTACACCTTC.

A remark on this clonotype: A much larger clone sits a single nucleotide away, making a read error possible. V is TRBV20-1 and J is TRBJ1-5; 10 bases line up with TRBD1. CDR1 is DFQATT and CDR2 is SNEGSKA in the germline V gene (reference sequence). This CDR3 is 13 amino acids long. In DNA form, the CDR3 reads TGCAGTGCTTGGACAGGGGGGCATCAGCCCCCGCATTTT. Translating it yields CSAWTGGHQPPHF.

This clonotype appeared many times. This CDR3 reads CASSPGTSAQETQYF. In DNA, the CDR3 is TGTGCCAGCAGCCCCGGGACTAGCGCTCAAGAGACCCAGTACTTC. The gene calls are TRBV11-3 and TRBJ2-5, with 10 nucleotides matching TRBD2. Germline V gene data show CDR1 as SGHNT and CDR2 as YENEEA. The length of the CDR3 is 15 residues. The J segment lost 2 bases and the V segment lost 5 bases, leaving 5 bases of the junction unmatched.

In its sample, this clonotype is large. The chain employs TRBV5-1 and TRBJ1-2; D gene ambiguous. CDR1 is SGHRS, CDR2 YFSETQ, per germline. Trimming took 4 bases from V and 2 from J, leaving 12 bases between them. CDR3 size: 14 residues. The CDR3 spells CASSPDGMNYGYTF. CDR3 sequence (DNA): TGCGCCAGCAGCCCGGACGGGATGAACTATGGCTACACCTTC.

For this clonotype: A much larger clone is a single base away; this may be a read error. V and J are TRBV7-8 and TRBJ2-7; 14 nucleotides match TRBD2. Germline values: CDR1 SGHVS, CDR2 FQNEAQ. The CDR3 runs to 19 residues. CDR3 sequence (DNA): TGTGCCGGCAGCCCAAGACTAGCGGGAGGGCCTGGGCGGTCCTACGAGCAGTACTTC. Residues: CAGSPRLAGGPGRSYEQYF.

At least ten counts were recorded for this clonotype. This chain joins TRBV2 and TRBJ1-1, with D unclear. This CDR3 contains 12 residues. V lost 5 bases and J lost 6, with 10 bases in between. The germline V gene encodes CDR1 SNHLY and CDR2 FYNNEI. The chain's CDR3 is CASSPNSAEAFF. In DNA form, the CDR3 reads TGTGCCAGCAGTCCAAATAGCGCTGAAGCTTTCTTT.

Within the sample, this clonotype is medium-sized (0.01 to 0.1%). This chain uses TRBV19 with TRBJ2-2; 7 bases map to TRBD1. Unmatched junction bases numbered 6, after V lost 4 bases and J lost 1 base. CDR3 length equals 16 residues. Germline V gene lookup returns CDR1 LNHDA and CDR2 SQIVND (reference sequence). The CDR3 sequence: CASSSYRDRNTGELFF. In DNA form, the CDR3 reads TGTGCCAGTAGTAGTTACCGGGACAGGAACACCGGGGAGCTGTTTTTT. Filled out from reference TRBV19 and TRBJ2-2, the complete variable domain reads DGGITQSPKYLFRKEGQNVTLSCEQNLNHDAMYWYRQDPGQGLRLIYYSQIVNDFQKGDIAEGYSVSREKKESFPLTVTSAQKNPTAFYLCASSSYRDRNTGELFFGEGSRLTVL.